These T cell receptor beta chains were read from a single sample in a study of blood T cell repertoires in COVID-19. Assay: immunoSEQ multiplex PCR; the TCRdb copy retains only in-frame clones and omits some. The sample carries a few hundred thousand clones, 88% recorded once. Material for sequencing was PBMCs or T cells enriched from blood (not recorded which). These receptors were collected from a woman aged 40 to 50 who had been exposed to COVID-19. Each CDR3 is given with its conserved first and last residue. Fields, in order: D gene, J gene, V gene, clone size, CDR3 DNA, CDR3 protein. The D gene is left open where the match is weak. Rows give clone size only sometimes, using once, few, many, or a class for an expanded clone.

>TRBD1|TRBJ2-5|TRBV3-1/TRBV3-2|.
TGTGCCAGCAGCCGAGGGGACAGGGTTGGGGTCCAAGAGACCCAGTACTTC
CASSRGDRVGVQETQYF
>TRBD1|TRBJ1-2|TRBV29-1|.
TGCAGCGTTGACAGGACAGGGACGGGCTATGGCTACACCTTC
CSVDRTGTGYGYTF
>TRBD1|TRBJ1-6|TRBV4-2|.
TGTGCCAGCAGCCAAGAGGGGACAGGGTCTTCACCCCTCCACTTT
CASSQEGTGSSPLHF
>.|TRBJ2-1|TRBV5-1|.
TGCGCCAGCAGCTTGGCCAGGGGTACAGTGCAGTTCTTC
CASSLARGTVQFF
>.|TRBJ1-5|TRBV4-2|.
TGTGCCAGCAGCAAATTCGCAGGGGCGGACGGCAATCAGCCCCAGCATTTT
CASSKFAGADGNQPQHF
>.|TRBJ2-1|TRBV9|.
TGTGCCAGCAGCCCAGGCCGAGTGCGGGATGAGCAGTTCTTC
CASSPGRVRDEQFF
>.|TRBJ1-5|TRBV28|.
TGTGCCAGCACCCTAGGGTGGGGGGGGCAGCCCCAGCATTTT
CASTLGWGGQPQHF
>.|TRBJ1-1|TRBV2|.
TGTGCCAGCAGTGGCCCCGAAGGGGGAAGTGAGGAAGCTTTCTTT
CASSGPEGGSEEAFF
>TRBD2|TRBJ2-3|TRBV29-1|.
TGCAGCGTTGGGGAGACTAGCGGGAGGGCCGCTACGCAGTATTTT
CSVGETSGRAATQYF
>.|TRBJ2-1|TRBV7-9|.
TGTGCCAGCAGCTTAGCAGGGGGTTGGAATGAGCAGTTCTTC
CASSLAGGWNEQFF
>TRBD1|TRBJ2-1|TRBV25-1|.
TGTGCCAGCAGGGCGACAGGGGGCCTGACTAGATGGGCCGGTGAGCAGTTCTTC
CASRATGGLTRWAGEQFF
>.|TRBJ2-1|TRBV12-3/TRBV12-4|.
TGTGCCAGTCGATGGGGGGGCAGTGAGCAGTTCTTC
CASRWGGSEQFF
>TRBD2|TRBJ2-7|TRBV4-3|.
TGCGCCAGCAGCCAAGAACTAGCGGGGATCGGCGAGCAGTACTTC
CASSQELAGIGEQYF
>.|TRBJ2-7|TRBV7-2|.
TGTGCCAGCAGCCTAAGGGGCCCCCCGGACGAGCAGTACTTC
CASSLRGPPDEQYF
>TRBD1|TRBJ1-1|TRBV24-1|.
TGTGCCACCAGTGATTCAGCACCGGACAGGGGGGAAACTGAAGCTTTCTTT
CATSDSAPDRGETEAFF
>TRBD2|TRBJ2-5|TRBV7-2|once
TGTGCCAGCAGCTTCAACGCTATCGGACTAGCGGGGGAGACCCAGTACTTC
CASSFNAIGLAGETQYF
>.|TRBJ1-6|TRBV6-5|few
TGTGCCAGCAGACCCTCGACAGGCTCTAATTCACCCCTCCACTTT
CASRPSTGSNSPLHF
>.|TRBJ2-7|TRBV7-2|.
TGTGCCAGCAGCCTCTACAGGAGCTCCTACGAGCAGTACTTC
CASSLYRSSYEQYF
>.|TRBJ1-2|TRBV18|.
TGTGCCAGCTCACCTGTGGGAGCCTATGGCTACACCTTC
CASSPVGAYGYTF
>TRBD2|TRBJ2-7|TRBV7-2|few
TGTGCCAGCAGCTCGCTCCAAAACAGACTAGCGGGGCGGGGTCGGCAGTACTTC
CASSSLQNRLAGRGRQYF
>TRBD2|TRBJ2-1|TRBV5-5|.
TGTGCCAGCAGCCAGGTAGCGGGATTGGGGCAGTTCTTC
CASSQVAGLGQFF
>TRBD2|TRBJ2-1|TRBV3-1/TRBV3-2|.
TGTGCCAGCAGTACACGACTAGCTCTTCCAGGGAATGAGCAGTTCTTC
CASSTRLALPGNEQFF
>.|TRBJ1-3|TRBV12-3/TRBV12-4|.
TGTGCCAGCAGTTCGGGTCTTGGAAACACCATATATTTT
CASSSGLGNTIYF
>.|TRBJ2-3|TRBV6-2/TRBV6-3|.
TGTGCCAGCAGTTACTCGCGGGACAGAAGGGCAGATACGCAGTATTTT
CASSYSRDRRADTQYF
>.|TRBJ1-2|TRBV5-1|.
TGTGCCAGCAGCTTGAGTATAAGAGGTCAGGGCAACTATGGCTACACCTTC
CASSLSIRGQGNYGYTF
>.|TRBJ1-5|TRBV18|.
TGTGCCAGCTCACTAAGCTGGGGCGACCAGCCCCAGCATTTT
CASSLSWGDQPQHF
>TRBD1|TRBJ2-1|TRBV7-9|.
TGTGCCAGCAGCACCAATCGGGGACAGGTTAACAATGAGCAGTTCTTC
CASSTNRGQVNNEQFF
>.|TRBJ2-1|TRBV11-3|.
TGTGCCAGCAGCTTTGGGCTTGTAAGTGAGCAGTTCTTC
CASSFGLVSEQFF
>TRBD2|TRBJ2-1|TRBV7-6|.
TGTGCCAGCAGCTTAGACCCCTCGGCGAGCGGGGGCCTGTACAATGAGCAGTTCTTC
CASSLDPSASGGLYNEQFF
>TRBD1|TRBJ2-1|TRBV7-3|.
TGTGCCAGCAGCCCCAGGGGGAGCTATGAGCAGTTCTTC
CASSPRGSYEQFF
>.|TRBJ1-5|TRBV27|.
TGTGCCAGCAGTTTAACGGGGTACAATCAGCCCCAGCATTTT
CASSLTGYNQPQHF
>.|TRBJ2-5|TRBV4-2|.
TGTGCCAGCAGCCCCCGGGACAACCCGTACCAAGAGACCCAGTACTTC
CASSPRDNPYQETQYF
>.|TRBJ1-4|TRBV5-1|.
TGCGCCAGCAGCCGGAGCCGCAGCTTAAATGAAAAACTGTTTTTT
CASSRSRSLNEKLFF
>TRBD1|TRBJ1-2|TRBV7-3|.
TGTGCCAGCAGCCCGCGGACAGGGGATGGCTACACCTTC
CASSPRTGDGYTF
>.|TRBJ1-6|TRBV5-1|.
TGCGCCAGCAGCTTTTCAGTGCTCAGTTCACCCCTCCACTTT
CASSFSVLSSPLHF
>.|TRBJ1-5|TRBV30|.
TGTGCCTGGAGTGTATCCGGGTCGCTCACCGGTCAGCCCCAGCATTTT
CAWSVSGSLTGQPQHF
>TRBD2|TRBJ2-5|TRBV5-1|.
TGCGCCAGCAGCTTGGGGTCCAGCGGGGGGGCAAGAGAGACCCAGTACTTC
CASSLGSSGGARETQYF
>.|TRBJ1-4|TRBV2|.
TGTGCCAGCAGTGTTGACAGAAATGAAAAGCTGTTTTTT
CASSVDRNEKLFF
>.|TRBJ1-4|TRBV7-6|few
TGTGCCAGCAGCCCAAACAGGGTTGCTAATGAAAAACTGTTTTTT
CASSPNRVANEKLFF
>TRBD1|TRBJ1-1|TRBV28|.
TGTGCCAGCAGTCCGGGACAGGCCCTGAACACTGAAGCTTTCTTT
CASSPGQALNTEAFF
>TRBD1|TRBJ2-7|TRBV5-6|.
TGTGCCAGCAGCTGGACAGGGAGGGAGCAGTACTTC
CASSWTGREQYF
>.|TRBJ2-1|TRBV7-9|.
TGTGCCAGCAACATACCCCTTTCCTACAATGAGCAGTTCTTC
CASNIPLSYNEQFF
>.|TRBJ1-4|TRBV7-2|once
TGTGCCAGCAGCTTAAGTAGGGAGACTAATGAAAAACTGTTTTTT
CASSLSRETNEKLFF
>TRBD1|TRBJ2-2|TRBV4-3|.
TGCGCCAGCAGCCATTCACCTAGACAAGACAGGGACACCGGGGAGCTGTTTTTT
CASSHSPRQDRDTGELFF
>.|TRBJ2-1|TRBV6-1|once
TGTGCCAGCAGTGAATCCCTCCTCCCCCCCTACAATGAGCAGTTCTTC
CASSESLLPPYNEQFF
>.|TRBJ1-1|TRBV14|.
TGTGCCAGCAGCCAAGAAGCCCGGGTAACTGAAGCTTTCTTT
CASSQEARVTEAFF
>TRBD1|TRBJ1-2|TRBV3-1/TRBV3-2|.
TGTGCCAGCAGCCAACCAACCGGGACAGGGAAGATATATGGCTACACCTTC
CASSQPTGTGKIYGYTF
>.|TRBJ2-5|TRBV20-1|.
TGCAGTGCTAGTAGACGGAGGGCGACTGGGGAGACCCAGTACTTC
CSASRRRATGETQYF
>.|TRBJ1-1|TRBV19|.
TGTGCCAGTAGTATAGGAGGCGGGAACACTGAAGCTTTCTTT
CASSIGGGNTEAFF
>TRBD2|TRBJ2-5|TRBV6-5|.
TGTGCCAGCAGTTACTCGATTCTAGCTGGGGGGGCCCAGTACTTC
CASSYSILAGGAQYF